One sample yielded the 3 T cell receptor beta chains listed below, sequenced in a study of T-cell memory formation after mild COVID-19. Using its own MiXCR run on the 5' RACE reads, TCRdb lists one record per CDR3 protein. The sample consists of about 250,000 distinct CDR3 sequences, roughly 17% of them appearing once. What was sequenced was PBMCs or a T cell subset sorted from them (not recorded which). The receptors derive from a man aged 18 to 29 who had mild COVID-19 (a few samples of this study predate the infection). Cell type and time point are not known.

This rearrangement joins TRBV29-1 to TRBJ1-3; D not certain. The germline V and J ends were trimmed by 4 bases and 4 bases, with 11 bases remaining between them. The CDR3 contains 13 residues. Per germline, CDR1 SQVTM and CDR2 ANQGSEA. This CDR3 reads CSVAHRGGNTIYF. The DNA of the CDR3 is TGCAGCGTTGCACACCGAGGAGGAAACACCATATATTTT.

This chain links TRBV7-8 with TRBJ1-2; a weak D match, TRBD1 (5 bases). The length of the CDR3 is 16 residues. Trimming shortened V by 5 bases and J by 4 bases, and 20 bases separated the two germline ends. CDR1 is SGHVS, CDR2 FQNEAQ, per germline. CDR3 coding DNA: TGTGCCAGCAGCCTTTATGAGTTTAGGGGACCCTATGGCTACACCTTC. Amino acids: CASSLYEFRGPYGYTF. Using reference TRBV7-8 and TRBJ1-2 for the parts outside the CDR3, the full variable domain is GAGVSQSPRYKVAKRGQDVALRCDPISGHVSLFWYQQALGQGPEFLTYFQNEAQLDKSGLPSDRFFAERPEGSVSTLKIQRTQQEDSAVYLCASSLYEFRGPYGYTFGSGTRLTVV.

V is TRBV3-1 and J is TRBJ2-5, with D tentatively TRBD1 (5 bases). This CDR3 is 15 amino acids long. Germline CDR1 LGHDT, CDR2 YNNKEL (reference sequence). The ends were cut back, 4 bases at V and 0 bases at J, with 12 bases in the middle. The DNA of the CDR3 is TGTGCCAGCAGCCCAGGACAAGGGCACCAAGAGACCCAGTACTTC. Protein product: CASSPGQGHQETQYF.